The clone carrying this TCR beta chain was found a few times. As yet, its antigen is unknown. This CDR3 comprises 11 residues. The protocol was immunoSEQ multiplex PCR, while the TCRdb copy is restricted to in-frame clones and leaves out a portion. The table has approximately 170,000 clones, around nine tenths seen once. This sample was included in a study of T cell responses to AZD1222 COVID-19 vaccine. Study-wide points: Females made up more of the donors, who were largely white British, and clonal diversity may have come out too low.

Sequenced here: peripheral blood, sampled 28 days after the second AZD1222 dose. The sequence derives from an adult who received the AZD1222 COVID-19 vaccine. The chain is built from TRBV21-1 and TRBJ2-3. TRBV21-1 is a pseudogene. CDR3 nucleotides: TGTGCCAGCAGCAAGGTGGGTACGCAGTATTTT. The encoded protein is CASSKVGTQYF.